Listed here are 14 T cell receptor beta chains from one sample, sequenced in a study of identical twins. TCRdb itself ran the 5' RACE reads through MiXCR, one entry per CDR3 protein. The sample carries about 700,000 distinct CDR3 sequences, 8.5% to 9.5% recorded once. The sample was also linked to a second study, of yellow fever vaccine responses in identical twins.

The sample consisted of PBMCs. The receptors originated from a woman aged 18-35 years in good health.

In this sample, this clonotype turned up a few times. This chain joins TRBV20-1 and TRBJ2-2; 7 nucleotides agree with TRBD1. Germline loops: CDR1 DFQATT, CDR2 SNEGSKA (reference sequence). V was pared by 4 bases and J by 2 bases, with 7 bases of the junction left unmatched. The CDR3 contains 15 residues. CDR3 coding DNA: TGCAGTGCTACGGGGCACAGGGGAAACACCGGGGAGCTGTTTTTT. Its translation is CSATGHRGNTGELFF.

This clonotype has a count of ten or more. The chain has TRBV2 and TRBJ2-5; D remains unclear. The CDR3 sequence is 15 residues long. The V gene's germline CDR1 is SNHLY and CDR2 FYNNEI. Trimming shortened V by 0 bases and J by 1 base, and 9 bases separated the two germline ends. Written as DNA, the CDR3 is TGTGCCAGCAGTGAAGCGGGCTCTTTCCAAGAGACCCAGTACTTC. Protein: CASSEAGSFQETQYF.

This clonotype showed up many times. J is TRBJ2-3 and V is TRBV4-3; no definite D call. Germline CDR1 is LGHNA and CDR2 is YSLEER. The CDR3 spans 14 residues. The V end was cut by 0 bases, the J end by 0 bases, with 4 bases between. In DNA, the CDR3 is TGCGCCAGCAGCCAAGATATGAGCACAGATACGCAGTATTTT. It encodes CASSQDMSTDTQYF.

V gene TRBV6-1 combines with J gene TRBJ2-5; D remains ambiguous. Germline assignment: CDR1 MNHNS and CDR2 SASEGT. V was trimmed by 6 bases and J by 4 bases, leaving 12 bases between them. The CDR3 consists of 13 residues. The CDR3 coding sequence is TGTGCCAGCAGCCCGGCTATTCGAGAGACCCAGTACTTC. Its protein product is CASSPAIRETQYF.

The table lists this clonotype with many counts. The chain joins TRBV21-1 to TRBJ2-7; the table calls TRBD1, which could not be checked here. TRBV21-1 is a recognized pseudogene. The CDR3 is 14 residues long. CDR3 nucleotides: TGTGCCAGCAGCAAAAGGGGACACCGATACGAGCAGTACTTC. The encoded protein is CASSKRGHRYEQYF.

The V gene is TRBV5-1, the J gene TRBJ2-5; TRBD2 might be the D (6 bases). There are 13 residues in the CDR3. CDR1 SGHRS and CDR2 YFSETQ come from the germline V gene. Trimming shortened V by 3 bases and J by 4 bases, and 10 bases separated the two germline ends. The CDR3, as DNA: TGCGCCAGCAGCTACTTTAGCGGAGAGACCCAGTACTTC. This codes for CASSYFSGETQYF.

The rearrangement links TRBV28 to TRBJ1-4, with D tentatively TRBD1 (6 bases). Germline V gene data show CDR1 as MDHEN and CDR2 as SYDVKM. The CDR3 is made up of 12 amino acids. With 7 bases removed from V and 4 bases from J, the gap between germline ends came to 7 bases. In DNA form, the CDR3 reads TGTGCCAGCAAGGGGGATAATGAAAAACTGTTTTTT. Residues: CASKGDNEKLFF.

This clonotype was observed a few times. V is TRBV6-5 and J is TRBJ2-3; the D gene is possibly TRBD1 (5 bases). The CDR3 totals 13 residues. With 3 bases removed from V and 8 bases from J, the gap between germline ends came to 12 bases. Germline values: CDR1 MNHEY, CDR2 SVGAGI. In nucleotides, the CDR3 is TGTGCCAGCAGTTATGGGGCGATGGGTACGCAGTATTTT. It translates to CASSYGAMGTQYF.

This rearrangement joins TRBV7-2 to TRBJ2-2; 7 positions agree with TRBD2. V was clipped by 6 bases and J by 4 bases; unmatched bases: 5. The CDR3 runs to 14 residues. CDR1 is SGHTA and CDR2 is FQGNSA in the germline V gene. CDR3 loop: CASRGGSSTGELFF. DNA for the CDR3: TGTGCCAGCAGAGGCGGGAGTTCCACCGGGGAGCTGTTTTTT.

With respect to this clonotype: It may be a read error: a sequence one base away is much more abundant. CDR3 sequence: CASSLAAGANVLTF. The DNA for the CDR3 is TGTGCCAGCAGCTTAGCGGCTGGGGCCAACGTCCTGACTTTC. The chain uses TRBV7-9 and TRBJ2-6; D is uncertain. Trimming left V 0 bases short and J 2 bases short, with 2 bases between. Per the germline V gene, CDR1 is SEHNR and CDR2 is FQNEAQ (reference sequence). This CDR3 comprises 14 residues.

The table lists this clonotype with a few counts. As DNA, the CDR3 is TGCAGCGTCAGGACAGGGTTCGTCGAGCAGTACTTC. This translates into CSVRTGFVEQYF. The chain employs TRBV29-1 and TRBJ2-7, with 8 bases aligning to TRBD1. CDR1 SQVTM and CDR2 ANQGSEA come from the germline V gene. This CDR3 region has 12 residues. V lost 6 bases and J lost 6; bases outside the gene matches: 7.

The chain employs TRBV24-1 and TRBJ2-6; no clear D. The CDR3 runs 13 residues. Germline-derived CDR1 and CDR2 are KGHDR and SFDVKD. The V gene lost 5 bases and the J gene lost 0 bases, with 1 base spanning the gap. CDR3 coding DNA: TGTGCCACCAGTGTCTCTGGGGCCAACGTCCTGACTTTC. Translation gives CATSVSGANVLTF.

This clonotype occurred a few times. The CDR3 spells CASSPSGAGGTHEQYF. The CDR3 nucleotides are TGTGCCAGCAGCCCTAGTGGAGCAGGGGGTACCCACGAGCAGTACTTC. The rearrangement joins TRBV7-9 to TRBJ2-7; 7 bases match TRBD1. Germline-derived CDR1 and CDR2 are SEHNR and FQNEAQ (reference sequence). With 5 bases clipped from V and 5 bases from J, the junction kept 15 bases outside the gene matches. The CDR3 is made up of 16 amino acids.

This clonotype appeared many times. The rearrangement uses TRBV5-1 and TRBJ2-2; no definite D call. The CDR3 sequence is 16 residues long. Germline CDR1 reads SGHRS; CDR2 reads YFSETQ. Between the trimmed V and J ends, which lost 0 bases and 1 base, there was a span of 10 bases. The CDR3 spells CASSLATTRNTGELFF. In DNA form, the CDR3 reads TGCGCCAGCAGCTTGGCCACGACCCGGAACACCGGGGAGCTGTTTTTT.